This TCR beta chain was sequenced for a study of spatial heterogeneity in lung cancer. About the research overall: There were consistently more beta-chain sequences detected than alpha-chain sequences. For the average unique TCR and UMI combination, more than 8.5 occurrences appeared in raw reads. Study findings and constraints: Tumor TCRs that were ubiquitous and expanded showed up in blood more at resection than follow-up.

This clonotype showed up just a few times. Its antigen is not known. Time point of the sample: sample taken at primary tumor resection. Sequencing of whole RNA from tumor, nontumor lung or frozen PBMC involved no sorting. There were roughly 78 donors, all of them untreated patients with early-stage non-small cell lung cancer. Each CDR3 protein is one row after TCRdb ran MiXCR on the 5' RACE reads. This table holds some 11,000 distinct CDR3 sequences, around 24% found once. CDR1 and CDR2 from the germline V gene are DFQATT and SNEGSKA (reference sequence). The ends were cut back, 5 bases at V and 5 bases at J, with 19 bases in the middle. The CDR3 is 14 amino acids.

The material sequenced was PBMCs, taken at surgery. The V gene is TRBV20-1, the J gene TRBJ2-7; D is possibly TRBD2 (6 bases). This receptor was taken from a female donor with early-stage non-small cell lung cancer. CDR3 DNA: TGCAGTGCTGATCCTCAAGCGGGTTCCAACGAGCAGTACTTC. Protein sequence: CSADPQAGSNEQYF.